The entry that follows covers one TCR beta chain sequence. The target antigen is unknown. It was with 60 Vbeta and 13 Jbeta primers that the PCR ran. Data came from immunoSEQ multiplex PCR; TCRdb stores just in-frame clones and leaves some out. The repertoire holds about 130,000 clones, with 55% to 80% as singletons. These data are taken from a study of cytomegalovirus exposure and HLA in healthy donors. Study observations and caveats: Researchers left out some V segments, among them TRBV6-2 and TRBV6-3, as indistinguishable. High sensitivity and specificity were reportedly achieved when the classifier diagnosed cytomegalovirus status. Accurate predictions that matched the HLA-A and HLA-B alleles of most subjects were reportedly made from TCR beta sequences. A link between a missense DCLRE1C variant and TCR beta V- and J-gene trimming emerged from a later analysis.

V was cut by 2 bases and J by 9 bases, with 8 bases left in between. Germline loops: CDR1 MNHEY, CDR2 SVGAGI. This CDR3 comprises 12 residues. Input material: PBMCs. This TCR came from a woman aged 40 to 50 in good health and CMV-seronegative. The V gene is TRBV6-5, the J gene TRBJ2-1; TRBD1 is a possible D gene (5 bases). The CDR3 region has the DNA TGTGCCAGCAGTTACAGGGGCGGTGAGCAGTTCTTC. Translating it yields CASSYRGGEQFF.